The 8 T cell receptor beta chains presented below share a single source sample, sequenced in a study of T cell changes during pregnancy in multiple sclerosis. Sequencing was performed with immunoSEQ multiplex PCR; in TCRdb, only in-frame clones are kept and a portion is missing. Among about 97,000 clones listed, 90% were seen once. Sequences were derived from peripheral blood, sampled in the second trimester of pregnancy. Receptors were obtained from a female donor in good health, enrolled as a control in a pregnancy study.

This clone showed up just a few times. The chain has TRBV7-2 and TRBJ1-1; D call uncertain. With 4 bases removed from V and 4 bases from J, the gap between germline ends came to 7 bases. The CDR3 contains 12 residues. Germline CDR1 SGHTA, CDR2 FQGNSA. The CDR3 region has the DNA TGTGCCAGCAGCTGGGCGCTCACTGAAGCTTTCTTT. It is translated as CASSWALTEAFF.

V is TRBV6-1 and J is TRBJ2-2, with unresolved D. V was cut by 9 bases and J by 9 bases, with 17 bases left in between. CDR3 size: 13 residues. Germline V gives CDR1 MNHNS, CDR2 SASEGT. CDR3 in amino acids: CASIFVARRELFF. In nucleotides, the CDR3 is TGTGCCAGTATATTCGTCGCGCGGCGGGAGCTGTTTTTT.

The chain carries TRBV9 and TRBJ1-6; TRBD1 matches at 9 bases. Germline V gene sequence: CDR1 SGDLS, CDR2 YYNGEE. This CDR3 contains 14 residues. The junction had 2 bases not matched to a gene; V was cut back by 2 bases and J by 8 bases. The CDR3 here is CASSVGTGYSPLHF. Here the CDR3 DNA reads TGTGCCAGCAGCGTCGGGACAGGGTATTCACCCCTCCACTTT.

This chain links TRBV10-3 with TRBJ2-5, with 9 bases that match TRBD2. CDR1 is ENHRY, CDR2 SYGVKD, per germline. Losses at the gene ends were 0 bases for V and 4 bases for J; bases not matched to a gene: 6. The CDR3 is 16 residues long. In nucleotides, the CDR3 is TGTGCCATCAGTGAGTCGGAGCGGGGGGCCGTAGAGACCCAGTACTTC. This codes for CAISESERGAVETQYF.

The chain is built from TRBV5-1 and TRBJ2-3; TRBD2 agrees at 12 bases. Germline CDR1 SGHRS, CDR2 YFSETQ. V was pared by 2 bases and J by 6 bases, with 10 bases of the junction left unmatched. The CDR3 extends over 17 amino acids. The CDR3 coding sequence is TGCGCCAGCAGCTTCGCTAGCGGGAGGGACCGCGCCGATACGCAGTATTTT. It specifies CASSFASGRDRADTQYF.

The chain has TRBV10-3 and TRBJ2-2; D may be TRBD2 (5 bases). The V end was cut by 0 bases, the J end by 3 bases, with 11 bases between. Per germline, CDR1 ENHRY and CDR2 SYGVKD. CDR3 size: 16 residues. The CDR3 DNA reads as TGTGCCATCAGTGAGTCAACAGCGGACGACACCGGGGAGCTGTTTTTT. This gives the protein CAISESTADDTGELFF.

The chain uses TRBV27 and TRBJ2-7; D possibly corresponds to TRBD2 (6 bases). V lost 6 bases, J lost 1 base, and 13 bases lay in between. The germline gives CDR1 MNHEY, CDR2 SMNVEV (reference sequence). This CDR3 spans 14 amino acids. The CDR3 reads CASSLFGGSYEQYF. CDR3 DNA sequence: TGTGCCAGCAGCCTATTCGGGGGATCCTACGAGCAGTACTTC.

The chain combines TRBV7-8 with TRBJ2-3, with 7 bases identical to TRBD1. Germline CDR1 reads SGHVS; CDR2 reads FQNEAQ. The J segment lost 0 bases and the V segment lost 1 base, leaving 4 bases of the junction unmatched. The CDR3 length is 16 residues. CDR3 protein: CASSLGTGASTDTQYF. The CDR3 DNA follows: TGTGCCAGCAGCTTAGGAACAGGGGCTAGCACAGATACGCAGTATTTT.